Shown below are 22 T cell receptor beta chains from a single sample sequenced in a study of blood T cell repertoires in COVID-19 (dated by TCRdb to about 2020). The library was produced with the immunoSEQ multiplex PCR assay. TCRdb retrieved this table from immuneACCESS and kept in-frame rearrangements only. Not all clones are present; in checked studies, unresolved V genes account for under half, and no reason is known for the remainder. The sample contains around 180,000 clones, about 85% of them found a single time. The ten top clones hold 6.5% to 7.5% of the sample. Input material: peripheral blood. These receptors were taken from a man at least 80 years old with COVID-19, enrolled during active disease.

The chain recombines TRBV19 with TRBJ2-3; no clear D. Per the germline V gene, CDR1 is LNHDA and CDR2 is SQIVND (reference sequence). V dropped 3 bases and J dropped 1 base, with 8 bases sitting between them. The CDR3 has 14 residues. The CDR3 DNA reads TGTGCCAGTAGTATTAATCTTGGCACAGATACGCAGTATTTT. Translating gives CASSINLGTDTQYF.

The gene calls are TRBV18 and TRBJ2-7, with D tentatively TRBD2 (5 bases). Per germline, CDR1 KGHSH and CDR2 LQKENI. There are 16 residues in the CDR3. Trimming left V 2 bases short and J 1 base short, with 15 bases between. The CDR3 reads CASSPTGAGGSYEQYF. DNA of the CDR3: TGTGCCAGCTCACCAACTGGAGCAGGAGGATCCTACGAGCAGTACTTC.

The CDR3 reads CASKGQGLYGYTF. In DNA form, the CDR3 reads TGTGCCAGCAAGGGACAAGGCCTCTATGGCTACACCTTC. The genes are TRBV5-4 and TRBJ1-2, with D maybe TRBD1 (6 bases). The CDR3 loop spans 13 amino acids. With 6 bases removed from V and 4 bases from J, the gap between germline ends came to 13 bases. From germline, CDR1 is SGHNT and CDR2 YYREEE (reference sequence).

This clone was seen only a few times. The DNA for the CDR3 is TGTGCCAGCAGCCAGGGACAGTCCAATCAGCCCCAGCATTTT. Translation: CASSQGQSNQPQHF. This sequence joins TRBV11-3 and TRBJ1-5, with TRBD1 identical over 7 bases. V shed 5 bases and J 3 bases; nucleotides not matched to a gene: 4. CDR1 and CDR2 from the germline V gene are SGHNT and YENEEA. The CDR3 runs 14 residues. The full variable domain, with the rest looked up from reference TRBV11-3 and TRBJ1-5, is EAGVVQSPRYKIIEKKQPVAFWCNPISGHNTLYWYLQNLGQGPELLIRYENEEAVDDSQLPKDRFSAERLKGVDSTLKIQPAELGDSAVYLCASSQGQSNQPQHFGDGTRLSIL.

The CDR3 DNA sequence: TGTGCCAGCAGTGATCGGGGGGCAAACTATGGCTACACCTTC. Translated: CASSDRGANYGYTF. The V gene is TRBV2, the J gene TRBJ1-2, with D tentatively TRBD1 (6 bases). The CDR3 sequence is 14 residues long. Germline-derived CDR1 and CDR2 are SNHLY and FYNNEI. Trimming removed 3 bases from V and 2 bases from J, with 10 bases in between.

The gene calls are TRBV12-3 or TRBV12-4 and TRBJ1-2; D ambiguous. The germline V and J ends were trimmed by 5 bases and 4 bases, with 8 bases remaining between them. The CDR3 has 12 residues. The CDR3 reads CASSLSLYGYTF. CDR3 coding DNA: TGTGCCAGCAGTCTAAGCCTCTATGGCTACACCTTC.

The CDR3 sequence: CASRSTVSMNTEAFF. CDR3 in DNA: TGTGCCAGCAGATCCACCGTGAGCATGAACACTGAAGCTTTCTTT. The chain is built from TRBV7-6 and TRBJ1-1; D gene uncertain. CDR1 is SGHVS, CDR2 FNYEAQ, per germline. V lost 6 bases and J 0 bases, leaving 14 bases between the germline ends. CDR3 length equals 15 residues. Full variable domain (missing parts from reference TRBV7-6 and TRBJ1-1): GAGVSQSPRYKVTKRGQDVALRCDPISGHVSLYWYRQALGQGPEFLTYFNYEAQQDKSGLPNDRFSAERPEGSISTLTIQRTEQRDSAMYRCASRSTVSMNTEAFFGQGTRLTVV.

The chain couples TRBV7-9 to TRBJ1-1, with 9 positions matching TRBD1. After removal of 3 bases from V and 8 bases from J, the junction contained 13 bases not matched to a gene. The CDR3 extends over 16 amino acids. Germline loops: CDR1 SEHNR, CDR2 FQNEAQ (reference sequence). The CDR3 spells CASSFVRGGTGSEAFF. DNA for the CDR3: TGTGCCAGCAGCTTCGTTAGAGGTGGGACAGGGTCCGAAGCTTTCTTT.

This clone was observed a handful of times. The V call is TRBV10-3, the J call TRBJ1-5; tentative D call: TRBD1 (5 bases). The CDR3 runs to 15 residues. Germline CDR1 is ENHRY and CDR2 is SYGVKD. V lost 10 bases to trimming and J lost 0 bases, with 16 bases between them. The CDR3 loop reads CATAGGGDSNQPQHF. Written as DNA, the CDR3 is TGTGCCACCGCCGGGGGTGGAGATAGCAATCAGCCCCAGCATTTT.

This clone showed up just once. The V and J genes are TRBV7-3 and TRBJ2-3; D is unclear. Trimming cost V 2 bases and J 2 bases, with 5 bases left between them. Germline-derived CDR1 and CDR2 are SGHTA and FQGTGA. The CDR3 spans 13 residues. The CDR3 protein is CASSLPNTDTQYF. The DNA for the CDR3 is TGTGCCAGCAGCTTACCTAACACAGATACGCAGTATTTT.

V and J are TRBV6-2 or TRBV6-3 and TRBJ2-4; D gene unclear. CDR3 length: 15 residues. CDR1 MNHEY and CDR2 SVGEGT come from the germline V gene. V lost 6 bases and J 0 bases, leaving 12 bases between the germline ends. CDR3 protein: CASSLLGVAKNIQYF. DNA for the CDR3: TGTGCCAGCAGCCTATTGGGCGTAGCCAAAAACATTCAGTACTTC.

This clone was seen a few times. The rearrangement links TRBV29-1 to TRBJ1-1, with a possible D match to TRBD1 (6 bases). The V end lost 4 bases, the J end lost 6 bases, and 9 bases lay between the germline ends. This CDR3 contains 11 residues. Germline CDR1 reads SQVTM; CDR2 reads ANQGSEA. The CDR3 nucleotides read TGCAGCGTTGCATGGGGGCCTGAAGCTTTCTTT. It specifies CSVAWGPEAFF. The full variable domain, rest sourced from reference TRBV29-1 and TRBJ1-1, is SAVISQKPSRDICQRGTSLTIQCQVDSQVTMMFWYRQQPGQSLTLIATANQGSEATYESGFVIDKFPISRPNLTFSTLTVSNMSPEDSSIYLCSVAWGPEAFFGQGTRLTVV.

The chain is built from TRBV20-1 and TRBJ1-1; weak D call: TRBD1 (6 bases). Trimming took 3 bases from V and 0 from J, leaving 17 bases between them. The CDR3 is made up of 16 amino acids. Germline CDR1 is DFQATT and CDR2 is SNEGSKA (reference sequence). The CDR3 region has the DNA TGCAGTGCTAGTCAGGGGAATCGGCCGATGAACACTGAAGCTTTCTTT. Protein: CSASQGNRPMNTEAFF.

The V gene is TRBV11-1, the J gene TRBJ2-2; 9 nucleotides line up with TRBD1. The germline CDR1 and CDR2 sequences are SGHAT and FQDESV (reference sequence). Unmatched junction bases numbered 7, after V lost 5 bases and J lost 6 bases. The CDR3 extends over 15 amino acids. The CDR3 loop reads CASSPWTGVAGELFF. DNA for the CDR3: TGTGCCAGCAGCCCGTGGACAGGGGTGGCCGGGGAGCTGTTTTTT.

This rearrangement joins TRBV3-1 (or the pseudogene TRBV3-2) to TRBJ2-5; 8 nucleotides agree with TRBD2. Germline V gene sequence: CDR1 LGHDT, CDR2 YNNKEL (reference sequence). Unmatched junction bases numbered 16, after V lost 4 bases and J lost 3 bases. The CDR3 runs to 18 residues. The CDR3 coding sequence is TGTGCCAGCAGCCCACCTGTATGGCGGGGGGCCGAGGAAGAGACCCAGTACTTC. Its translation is CASSPPVWRGAEEETQYF.

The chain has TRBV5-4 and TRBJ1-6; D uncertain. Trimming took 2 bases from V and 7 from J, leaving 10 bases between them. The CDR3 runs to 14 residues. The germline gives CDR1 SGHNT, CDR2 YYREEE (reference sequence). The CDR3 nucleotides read TGTGCCAGCAGCTTCATACAGCCAAATTCACCCCTCCACTTT. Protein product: CASSFIQPNSPLHF.

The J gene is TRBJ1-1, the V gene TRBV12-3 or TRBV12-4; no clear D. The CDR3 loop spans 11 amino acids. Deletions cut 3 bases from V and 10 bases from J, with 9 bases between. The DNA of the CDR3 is TGTGCCAGCAGTTTTAAGGAGGTAGCTTTCTTT. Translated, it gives CASSFKEVAFF.

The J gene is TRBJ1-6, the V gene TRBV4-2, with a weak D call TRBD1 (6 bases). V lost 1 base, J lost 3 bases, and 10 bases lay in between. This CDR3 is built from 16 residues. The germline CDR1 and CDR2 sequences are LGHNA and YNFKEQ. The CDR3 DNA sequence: TGTGCCAGCAGCCAAGGCCCGACAGGCTATAATTCACCCCTCCACTTT. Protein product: CASSQGPTGYNSPLHF.

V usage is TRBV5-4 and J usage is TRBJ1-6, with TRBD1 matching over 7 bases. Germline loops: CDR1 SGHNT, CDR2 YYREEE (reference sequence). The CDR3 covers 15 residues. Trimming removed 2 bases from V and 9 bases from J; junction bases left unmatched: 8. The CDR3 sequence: CASSLEQGRSSPLHF. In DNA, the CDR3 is TGTGCCAGCAGCTTAGAACAGGGGAGGTCTTCACCCCTCCACTTT.

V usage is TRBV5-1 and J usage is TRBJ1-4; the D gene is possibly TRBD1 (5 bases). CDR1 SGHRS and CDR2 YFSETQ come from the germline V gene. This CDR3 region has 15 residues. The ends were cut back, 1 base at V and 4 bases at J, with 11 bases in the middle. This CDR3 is CASSLQAGDNEKLFF. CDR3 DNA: TGCGCCAGCAGCTTGCAGGCGGGGGATAATGAAAAACTGTTTTTT. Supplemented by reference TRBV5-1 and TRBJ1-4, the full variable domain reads KAGVTQTPRYLIKTRGQQVTLSCSPISGHRSVSWYQQTPGQGLQFLFEYFSETQRNKGNFPGRFSGRQFSNSRSEMNVSTLELGDSALYLCASSLQAGDNEKLFFGSGTQLSVL.

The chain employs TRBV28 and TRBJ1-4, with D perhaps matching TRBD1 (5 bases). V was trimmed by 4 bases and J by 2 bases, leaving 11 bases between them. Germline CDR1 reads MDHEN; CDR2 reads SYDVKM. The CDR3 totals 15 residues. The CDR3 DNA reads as TGTGCCAGCAGTTCCACGGGGGTTACTAATGAAAAACTGTTTTTT. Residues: CASSSTGVTNEKLFF.

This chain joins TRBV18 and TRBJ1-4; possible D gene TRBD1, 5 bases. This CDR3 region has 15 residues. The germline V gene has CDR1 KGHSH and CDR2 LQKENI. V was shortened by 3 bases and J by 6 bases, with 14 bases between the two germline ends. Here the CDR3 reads CASSPLGSGDEKLFF. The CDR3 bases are TGTGCCAGCTCACCTCTTGGCTCGGGGGATGAAAAACTGTTTTTT.